The T cell receptor beta chain described here comes from a study of early T cells in non-severe SARS-CoV-2 infection. Looking at the study overall: Alpha and beta chains were unpaired, from unsorted whole-blood bulk RNA.

This clonotype came up a few times. Antigen: not known. The CDR3 is 18 amino acids. With V trimmed by 0 bases and J by 2 bases, 10 bases remained unmatched. Germline assignment: CDR1 SGHTA and CDR2 FQGNSA. Study observations and caveats: Missing private and CD4 specificities, VDJdb matching favored anti-spike CD8 responses.

Individual cDNA molecules received unique molecular identifiers. In TCRdb, the 5' RACE reads were re-called with MiXCR into one record per CDR3 protein. The sample lists around 82,000 distinct CDR3 sequences, about 15% occurring once. This receptor was obtained from an adult who was a healthcare worker with PCR-confirmed SARS-CoV-2 infection or an uninfected control (not recorded which). Sample: whole blood. V is TRBV7-2 and J is TRBJ2-5; 9 nucleotides align to TRBD2. This CDR3 is CASSLAASGAVTQETQYF. DNA of the CDR3: TGTGCCAGCAGCTTAGCGGCTAGCGGGGCCGTAACTCAAGAGACCCAGTACTTC.